Listed below are T cell receptor beta chains from one sample, sequenced in a study of cytomegalovirus exposure and HLA in healthy donors. Sequencing was performed with immunoSEQ multiplex PCR; in TCRdb, only in-frame clones are kept and a portion is missing. The sample includes around 78,000 clones, around three quarters seen only once; the top ten take approximately 1%. Sequenced sample: PBMCs. These receptors were collected from a male donor in good health and CMV-seronegative. CDR3s include the opening cysteine and the closing phenylalanine or tryptophan.

v_gene: TRBV4-2; j_gene: TRBJ2-7; CDR3aa: CASSQDRSGQGDYEQYF
v_gene: TRBV6-1; j_gene: TRBJ1-1; CDR3aa: CASSVEGGVTEAFF
v_gene: TRBV28; j_gene: TRBJ1-2; CDR3aa: CASSEQGIYGYTF
v_gene: TRBV20-1; j_gene: TRBJ1-4; CDR3aa: CSAVWAEKLFF
v_gene: TRBV10-3; j_gene: TRBJ1-5; CDR3aa: CAISEGTGHQPQHF
v_gene: TRBV4-1; j_gene: TRBJ1-3; CDR3aa: CASSQDRGVTGNTIYF
v_gene: TRBV4-1; j_gene: TRBJ1-3; CDR3aa: CASSQEGTRGNTIYF
v_gene: TRBV27; j_gene: TRBJ2-7; CDR3aa: CASSPGTGLEQYF
v_gene: TRBV6-1; j_gene: TRBJ2-7; CDR3aa: CASSEWDRGYEQYF
v_gene: TRBV27; j_gene: TRBJ1-1; CDR3aa: CASSRVGGGAFF
v_gene: TRBV29-1; j_gene: TRBJ2-3; CDR3aa: CSVITGESADTQYF
v_gene: TRBV6-5; j_gene: TRBJ2-7; CDR3aa: CASSYEYLTGLNEQYF
v_gene: TRBV7-9; j_gene: TRBJ1-4; CDR3aa: CASSSTGDLGEKLFF
v_gene: TRBV5-4; j_gene: TRBJ2-2; CDR3aa: CASSLGGGNAGELFF
v_gene: TRBV10-2; j_gene: TRBJ2-3; CDR3aa: CASTPGLPVYTQYF
v_gene: TRBV18; j_gene: TRBJ2-5; CDR3aa: CASSPGLAGETQYF
v_gene: TRBV7-8; j_gene: TRBJ2-2; CDR3aa: CASSLAGNTGELFF
v_gene: TRBV4-1; j_gene: TRBJ2-5; CDR3aa: CASSQAGAGAPGETQYF
v_gene: TRBV27; j_gene: TRBJ1-1; CDR3aa: CASSGKGLEAFF
v_gene: TRBV18; j_gene: TRBJ1-4; CDR3aa: CASSPGQSNEKLFF
v_gene: TRBV7-9; j_gene: TRBJ1-6; CDR3aa: CASRAGTGASPLHF
v_gene: TRBV6-6; j_gene: TRBJ1-5; CDR3aa: CASSPRSSQPQHF
v_gene: TRBV6-1; j_gene: TRBJ2-2; CDR3aa: CASSPDRANTGELFF
v_gene: TRBV4-3; j_gene: TRBJ1-3; CDR3aa: CASSQRTASSGNTIYF
v_gene: TRBV7-2; j_gene: TRBJ1-2; CDR3aa: CASSQYRRTEGYGYTF
v_gene: TRBV6-5; j_gene: TRBJ2-3; CDR3aa: CASSSIRGGLSQYF
v_gene: TRBV5-1; j_gene: TRBJ2-5; CDR3aa: CASSSYRGQETQYF
v_gene: TRBV19; j_gene: TRBJ2-5; CDR3aa: CASRTKGETQYF
v_gene: TRBV5-6; j_gene: TRBJ1-3; CDR3aa: CASSSTGTELMGNTIYF
v_gene: TRBV6-4; j_gene: TRBJ2-1; CDR3aa: CASSDSRLAGGPNEQFF
v_gene: TRBV9; j_gene: TRBJ2-1; CDR3aa: CASSRWTGGRGNEQFF
v_gene: TRBV6-1; j_gene: TRBJ1-2; CDR3aa: CASSPGQFRGYTF
v_gene: TRBV6-6; j_gene: TRBJ1-1; CDR3aa: CASNHPGNTEAFF
v_gene: TRBV5-1; j_gene: TRBJ2-1; CDR3aa: CASSRTGGNNEQFF
v_gene: TRBV6-6; j_gene: TRBJ1-1; CDR3aa: CASNARGGAFF
v_gene: TRBV7-9; j_gene: TRBJ2-3; CDR3aa: CASSTPQGNTDTQYF
v_gene: TRBV30; j_gene: TRBJ2-1; CDR3aa: CAWSDRLYNEQFF
v_gene: TRBV6-4; j_gene: TRBJ1-5; CDR3aa: CASSEESYSNQPQHF
v_gene: TRBV29-1; j_gene: TRBJ2-5; CDR3aa: CSVEGTSGGGGTQYF
v_gene: TRBV7-9; j_gene: TRBJ1-6; CDR3aa: CASSRAGASPLHF
v_gene: TRBV27; j_gene: TRBJ2-7; CDR3aa: CASSFSGTGMEQYF
v_gene: TRBV11-2; j_gene: TRBJ2-1; CDR3aa: CASAQTLAGTYNEQFF
v_gene: TRBV7-9; j_gene: TRBJ1-2; CDR3aa: CSSSVIEDGYTF
v_gene: TRBV19; j_gene: TRBJ2-5; CDR3aa: CASSILAGYQETQYF
v_gene: TRBV29-1; j_gene: TRBJ1-1; CDR3aa: CSVEDSREAFF
v_gene: TRBV25-1; j_gene: TRBJ2-3; CDR3aa: CASSQATDTQYF
v_gene: TRBV5-4; j_gene: TRBJ2-1; CDR3aa: CASRSDSSNNEQFF
v_gene: TRBV19; j_gene: TRBJ2-6; CDR3aa: CASSIAGTLKSSGANVLTF
v_gene: TRBV6-5; j_gene: TRBJ2-1; CDR3aa: CASRRAGTGNNEQFF
v_gene: TRBV7-9; j_gene: TRBJ1-2; CDR3aa: CASSRDSGFYGYTF
v_gene: TRBV29-1; j_gene: TRBJ2-7; CDR3aa: CSVRTSGKPYEQYF
v_gene: TRBV7-6; j_gene: TRBJ2-5; CDR3aa: CASSLISGGAEETQYF
v_gene: TRBV5-4; j_gene: TRBJ1-4; CDR3aa: CASSPGQGTNEKLFF